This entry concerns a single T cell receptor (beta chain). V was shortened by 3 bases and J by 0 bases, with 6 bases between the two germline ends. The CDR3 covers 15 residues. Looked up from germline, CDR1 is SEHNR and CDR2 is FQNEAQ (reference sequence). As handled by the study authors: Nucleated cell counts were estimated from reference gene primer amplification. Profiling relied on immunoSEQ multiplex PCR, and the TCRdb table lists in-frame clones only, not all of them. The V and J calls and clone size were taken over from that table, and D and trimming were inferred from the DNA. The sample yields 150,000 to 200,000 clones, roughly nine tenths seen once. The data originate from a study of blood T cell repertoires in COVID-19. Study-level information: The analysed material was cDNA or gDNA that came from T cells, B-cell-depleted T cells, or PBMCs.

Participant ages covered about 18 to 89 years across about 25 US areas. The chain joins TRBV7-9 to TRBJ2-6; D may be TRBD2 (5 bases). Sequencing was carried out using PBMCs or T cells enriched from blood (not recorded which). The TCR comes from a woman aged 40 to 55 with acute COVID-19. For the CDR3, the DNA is TGTGCCAGCAGCTTCGGGGACTCTGGGGCCAACGTCCTGACTTTC. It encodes CASSFGDSGANVLTF.